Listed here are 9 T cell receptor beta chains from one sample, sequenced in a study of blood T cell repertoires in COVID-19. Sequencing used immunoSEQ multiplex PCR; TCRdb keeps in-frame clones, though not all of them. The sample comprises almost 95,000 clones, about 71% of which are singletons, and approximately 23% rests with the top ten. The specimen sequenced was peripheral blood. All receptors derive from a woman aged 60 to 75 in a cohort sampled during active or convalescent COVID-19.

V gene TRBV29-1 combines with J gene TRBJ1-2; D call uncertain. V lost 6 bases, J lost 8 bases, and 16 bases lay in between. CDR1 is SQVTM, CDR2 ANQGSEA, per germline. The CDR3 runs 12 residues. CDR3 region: CSVGLGVGGYTF. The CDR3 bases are TGCAGCGTCGGCCTAGGAGTCGGCGGCTACACCTTC. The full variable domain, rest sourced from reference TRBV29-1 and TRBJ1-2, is SAVISQKPSRDICQRGTSLTIQCQVDSQVTMMFWYRQQPGQSLTLIATANQGSEATYESGFVIDKFPISRPNLTFSTLTVSNMSPEDSSIYLCSVGLGVGGYTFGSGTRLTVV.

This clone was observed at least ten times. The CDR3 DNA reads TGCGCCAGCAGGGCTAGCGGGGGGGCCCCTGGGGCCAACGTCCTGACTTTC. This codes for CASRASGGAPGANVLTF. This chain uses TRBV4-1 with TRBJ2-6; 12 bases map to TRBD2. J lost 2 bases, V lost 6 bases, and 5 bases had no gene match. The germline V gene encodes CDR1 MGHRA and CDR2 YSYEKL. The CDR3 covers 17 residues.

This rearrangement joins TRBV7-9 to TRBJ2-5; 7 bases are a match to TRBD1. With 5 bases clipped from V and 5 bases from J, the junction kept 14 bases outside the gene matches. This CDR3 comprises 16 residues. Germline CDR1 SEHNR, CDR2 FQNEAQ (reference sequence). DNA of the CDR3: TGTGCCAGCAGCATCCGTGGGGACAGTCCGTCGGAGACCCAGTACTTC. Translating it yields CASSIRGDSPSETQYF.

The CDR3 nucleotides read TGTGCCAGCAGTTACTCTAGTTTCTCTGGAAACACCATATATTTT. Translating it yields CASSYSSFSGNTIYF. The chain recombines TRBV6-6 with TRBJ1-3, with D unclear. Germline V gene sequence: CDR1 MNHNY, CDR2 SVGAGI (reference sequence). This CDR3 spans 15 amino acids. V lost 0 bases and J 0 bases, leaving 6 bases between the germline ends.

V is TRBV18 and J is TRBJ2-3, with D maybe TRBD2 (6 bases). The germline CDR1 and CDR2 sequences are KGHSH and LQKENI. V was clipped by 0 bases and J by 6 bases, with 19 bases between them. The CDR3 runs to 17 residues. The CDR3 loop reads CASSPPNARELLDTQYF. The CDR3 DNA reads TGTGCCAGCTCACCACCTAACGCCCGGGAGCTTTTGGATACGCAGTATTTT. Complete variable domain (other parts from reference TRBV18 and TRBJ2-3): NAGVMQNPRHLVRRRGQEARLRCSPMKGHSHVYWYRQLPEEGLKFMVYLQKENIIDESGMPKERFSAEFPKEGPSILRIQQVVRGDSAAYFCASSPPNARELLDTQYFGPGTRLTVL.

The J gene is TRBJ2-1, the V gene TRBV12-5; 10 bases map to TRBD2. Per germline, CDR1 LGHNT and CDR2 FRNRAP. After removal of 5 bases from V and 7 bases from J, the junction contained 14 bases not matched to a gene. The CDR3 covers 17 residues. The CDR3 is CASGLSGLATRTNEQFF. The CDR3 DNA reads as TGTGCTAGTGGTCTCTCGGGACTAGCGACGAGGACAAATGAGCAGTTCTTC.

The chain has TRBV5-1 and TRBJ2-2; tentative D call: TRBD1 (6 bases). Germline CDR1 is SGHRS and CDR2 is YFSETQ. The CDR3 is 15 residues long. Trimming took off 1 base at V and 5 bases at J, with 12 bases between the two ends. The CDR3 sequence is CASSLIGRGTGELFF. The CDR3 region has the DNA TGCGCCAGCAGCTTGATTGGCAGGGGTACCGGGGAGCTGTTTTTT.

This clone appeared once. The CDR3 sequence is CVEAGEGIYEQYF. CDR3 nucleotide sequence: TGTGTCGAAGCCGGGGAGGGAATCTACGAGCAGTACTTC. The chain carries TRBV11-1 and TRBJ2-7; TRBD2 matches 7 bases. CDR1 is SGHAT, CDR2 FQDESV, per germline (reference sequence). This CDR3 region has 13 residues.

The CDR3 reads CASSPGSPYNSPLHF. The CDR3 nucleotides read TGTGCCAGCAGCCCGGGATCGCCCTATAATTCACCCCTCCACTTT. The chain uses TRBV5-6 and TRBJ1-6; D is uncertain. Looked up from germline, CDR1 is SGHDT and CDR2 is YYEEEE. This CDR3 has 15 amino acids. V lost 4 bases and J 2 bases, leaving 10 bases between the germline ends.